The 24 T cell receptor beta chains in this list originate from one sample, sequenced in a study of Ad26.COV2.S vaccination and SARS-CoV-2 variants. The table came from immunoSEQ multiplex PCR; TCRdb's copy has only in-frame clones and leaves some out. The sample has roughly 680,000 clones; roughly nine tenths are singletons. Specified treatment: about 20 received Ad26.COV2.S at low or high dose, single or two shots; roughly 5 received placebo; per-sample allocation not given. After the first vaccine or placebo injection, samples were drawn on day 63. The sample in question was peripheral blood, obtained in a trial of Ad26.COV2.S vaccine versus placebo. The receptors here all came from a person aged 18-60 years who received the Ad26.COV2.S COVID-19 vaccine or a placebo.

The V and J genes are TRBV19 and TRBJ2-1, with TRBD2 identical over 14 bases. Germline assignment: CDR1 LNHDA and CDR2 SQIVND (reference sequence). The J segment lost 8 bases and the V segment lost 5 bases, leaving 5 bases of the junction unmatched. The length of the CDR3 is 15 residues. The CDR3 here is CASSRTSGRWDEQFF. The CDR3 DNA sequence: TGTGCCAGTAGTCGGACTAGCGGGAGGTGGGATGAGCAGTTCTTC.

This chain joins TRBV4-2 and TRBJ2-2; the match to TRBD2 covers 7 bases. Germline V gives CDR1 LGHNA, CDR2 YNFKEQ. The CDR3 has 17 amino acids. With 1 base clipped from V and 0 bases from J, the junction kept 5 bases outside the gene matches. The CDR3 is CASSQAVGRANTGELFF. CDR3 bases: TGTGCCAGCAGCCAAGCGGTGGGGAGGGCGAACACCGGGGAGCTGTTTTTT.

CDR3 sequence: CATSEGQRSYNEQFF. The CDR3 DNA follows: TGTGCCACCAGCGAAGGACAGCGCTCCTACAATGAGCAGTTCTTC. The chain uses TRBV24-1 and TRBJ2-1, with a possible D match to TRBD1 (6 bases). This CDR3 region has 15 residues. Germline V gives CDR1 KGHDR, CDR2 SFDVKD. Trimming took off 7 bases at V and 0 bases at J, with 12 bases between the two ends.

The CDR3 bases are TGTGCCAGCAGGAAGGGGGTAGCGTTAGTAGATACGCAGTATTTT. Its protein is CASRKGVALVDTQYF. The J gene is TRBJ2-3, the V gene TRBV11-2; perhaps TRBD1 as D (6 bases). The CDR3 is 15 amino acids. Germline V gene sequence: CDR1 SGHAT, CDR2 FQNNGV. V was trimmed by 6 bases and J by 5 bases, leaving 18 bases between them.

As concerns this clone: Other DNA sequences in the sample encode the same CDR3. J is TRBJ1-4 and V is TRBV19; the match to TRBD1 covers 7 bases. From germline, CDR1 is LNHDA and CDR2 SQIVND (reference sequence). The CDR3 covers 14 residues. The junction had 3 bases not matched to a gene; V was cut back by 6 bases and J by 2 bases. The CDR3 region has the DNA TGTGCCAGTAGCGGGACAGTGACTAATGAAAAACTGTTTTTT. It translates to CASSGTVTNEKLFF. Full variable domain (outside the CDR3, taken from reference TRBV19 and TRBJ1-4): DGGITQSPKYLFRKEGQNVTLSCEQNLNHDAMYWYRQDPGQGLRLIYYSQIVNDFQKGDIAEGYSVSREKKESFPLTVTSAQKNPTAFYLCASSGTVTNEKLFFGSGTQLSVL.

CDR3 DNA sequence: TGTGCCAGCGGAGGACAGGGGTACGAGCAGTACTTC. Its translation: CASGGQGYEQYF. The chain joins TRBV12-3 or TRBV12-4 to TRBJ2-7; 9 nucleotides match TRBD1. With V trimmed by 8 bases and J by 4 bases, 3 bases remained unmatched. The CDR3 is 12 amino acids.

The chain employs TRBV4-3 and TRBJ2-3, with TRBD2 identical over 7 bases. CDR3 length equals 15 residues. Germline V gives CDR1 LGHNA, CDR2 YSLEER. The V segment lost 1 base and the J segment 3 bases; nucleotides outside the gene matches: 4. CDR3 loop: CASSQGEGTTDTQYF. The DNA of the CDR3 is TGCGCCAGCAGCCAAGGGGAGGGTACGACAGATACGCAGTATTTT.

The chain uses TRBV9 and TRBJ2-5, with 10 bases matching TRBD2. The J segment lost 4 bases and the V segment lost 4 bases, leaving 10 bases of the junction unmatched. The CDR3 runs to 16 residues. Germline V lookup: CDR1 SGDLS, CDR2 YYNGEE. The CDR3 nucleotides read TGTGCCAGCAGCATGGTGGGTAGCGGGGGGAGAGAGACCCAGTACTTC. Amino acids: CASSMVGSGGRETQYF.

The gene calls are TRBV2 and TRBJ2-5; 7 positions match TRBD2. The J segment lost 5 bases and the V segment lost 2 bases, leaving 8 bases of the junction unmatched. Germline V gene sequence: CDR1 SNHLY, CDR2 FYNNEI. CDR3 size: 15 residues. Here the CDR3 reads CASSERETGGETQYF. DNA of the CDR3: TGTGCCAGCAGTGAACGGGAGACCGGGGGGGAGACCCAGTACTTC.

The chain links TRBV29-1 to TRBJ2-7; possible D gene TRBD2, 7 bases. Trimming took 5 bases from V and 1 from J, leaving 15 bases between them. The CDR3 length is 14 residues. CDR1 and CDR2 from the germline V gene are SQVTM and ANQGSEA. Here the CDR3 DNA reads TGCAGCGTTCGGGGGGCTGCTTTATCCTACGAGCAGTACTTC. As protein: CSVRGAALSYEQYF.

The chain recombines TRBV6-2 or TRBV6-3 with TRBJ1-1; D perhaps matches TRBD1 (5 bases). This CDR3 region has 14 residues. CDR1 is MNHEY and CDR2 is SVGEGT in the germline V gene. Trimming left V 2 bases short and J 5 bases short, with 12 bases between. The CDR3 spells CASSYQFGGTEAFF. The CDR3 bases are TGTGCCAGCAGTTACCAGTTCGGGGGTACTGAAGCTTTCTTT.

With respect to this clone: This CDR3 is also generated by other DNA sequences in the sample. This chain uses TRBV10-3 with TRBJ2-2; the D is unclear. Germline lookup yields CDR1 ENHRY and CDR2 SYGVKD. There are 11 residues in the CDR3. V was pared by 5 bases and J by 4 bases, with 2 bases between. CDR3 loop: CAISRTGELFF. Here the CDR3 DNA reads TGTGCCATCAGTCGCACCGGGGAGCTGTTTTTT.

This chain joins TRBV10-3 and TRBJ1-2; D may be TRBD1 (5 bases). The CDR3 has 13 residues. The V gene's germline CDR1 is ENHRY and CDR2 SYGVKD. The V end lost 10 bases, the J end lost 3 bases, and 15 bases lay between the germline ends. CDR3 in amino acids: CATHGGADYGYTF. CDR3 nucleotide sequence: TGTGCCACCCACGGAGGGGCTGACTATGGCTACACCTTC.

CDR3: CASSFGTGPNTEAFF. The CDR3 DNA follows: TGTGCCAGCAGCTTCGGGACAGGCCCGAACACTGAAGCTTTCTTT. J is TRBJ1-1 and V is TRBV13, with TRBD1 matching 8 bases. This CDR3 is built from 15 residues. With 3 bases clipped from V and 1 base from J, the junction kept 4 bases outside the gene matches. The germline gives CDR1 PRHDT, CDR2 FYEKMQ (reference sequence).

The CDR3 DNA reads TGCAGTGCTAGTAATCGCGGCAACGGGAATTCACCCCTCCACTTT. Translated, it gives CSASNRGNGNSPLHF. The rearrangement links TRBV20-1 to TRBJ1-6; D is unclear. V lost 3 bases to trimming and J lost 7 bases, with 16 bases between them. The V gene's germline CDR1 is DFQATT and CDR2 SNEGSKA (reference sequence). The CDR3 length is 15 residues.

The rearrangement links TRBV13 to TRBJ2-3; 9 nucleotides match TRBD2. Germline V gene data show CDR1 as PRHDT and CDR2 as FYEKMQ (reference sequence). The CDR3 has 15 residues. The J segment lost 6 bases and the V segment lost 3 bases, leaving 7 bases of the junction unmatched. The CDR3 sequence is CASSFQGTSFDTQYF. Written as DNA, the CDR3 is TGTGCCAGCAGCTTTCAGGGGACTAGCTTTGATACGCAGTATTTT.

The chain carries TRBV9 and TRBJ2-3; D perhaps matches TRBD2 (6 bases). The CDR3 contains 13 residues. The ends were cut back, 4 bases at V and 4 bases at J, with 10 bases in the middle. CDR1 is SGDLS and CDR2 is YYNGEE in the germline V gene. The CDR3 DNA follows: TGTGCCAGCAGCCTACGGGGGTCAGATACGCAGTATTTT. This codes for CASSLRGSDTQYF.

As for this clone: The junction departs from germline at one end; a sequencing error may be responsible. The same CDR3 also results from other DNA sequences found in this sample. The gene calls are TRBV18 and TRBJ1-5; D unclear. The CDR3 is 13 residues long. Germline V lookup: CDR1 KGHSH, CDR2 LQKENI. In nucleotides, the CDR3 is TGTGCCAGCTCACCGGGTAGCGATCAGCCCCAGCATTTT. Residues: CASSPGSDQPQHF.

This chain uses TRBV4-2 with TRBJ2-6, with 12 bases identical to TRBD2. CDR3 size: 21 residues. Germline trimming cut 0 bases from V and 4 bases from J; bases unmatched to any gene: 13. Germline values: CDR1 LGHNA, CDR2 YNFKEQ. The CDR3 here is CASSQDTRPSGGATGANVLTF. CDR3 sequence (DNA): TGTGCCAGCAGCCAAGACACGAGGCCTAGCGGGGGGGCAACCGGGGCCAACGTCCTGACTTTC.

The genes are TRBV21-1 and TRBJ1-5. TRBV21-1 is marked as a pseudogene. The CDR3 totals 14 residues. This chain's CDR3 is CASSKATGGQPQHF. For the CDR3, the DNA is TGTGCCAGCAGCAAAGCCACGGGGGGTCAGCCCCAGCATTTT.

The chain couples TRBV7-9 to TRBJ2-1; TRBD1 might be the D (6 bases). CDR1 and CDR2 (germline): SEHNR, FQNEAQ (reference sequence). This CDR3 has 14 amino acids. V gave up 3 bases and J gave up 7 bases, with 13 bases separating them. The CDR3 spells CASSFEGVGNEQFF. The CDR3, as DNA: TGTGCCAGCAGCTTTGAGGGGGTAGGTAATGAGCAGTTCTTC.

The chain is built from TRBV19 and TRBJ1-5, with 7 bases aligning to TRBD1. The CDR3 contains 17 residues. V gave up 7 bases and J gave up 0 bases; unmatched junction bases: 12. The germline V gene has CDR1 LNHDA and CDR2 SQIVND (reference sequence). Here the CDR3 reads CASNINRDSNSNQPQHF. CDR3 sequence (DNA): TGTGCCAGTAACATTAACCGGGACAGTAATAGCAATCAGCCCCAGCATTTT.

This rearrangement joins TRBV2 to TRBJ1-5; 11 bases match TRBD1. Trimming at V came to 6 bases and at J to 4 bases, leaving 5 bases not matched to a gene. Germline CDR1 is SNHLY and CDR2 is FYNNEI. There are 15 residues in the CDR3. The CDR3 bases are TGTGCCAGCAGCCGGGACAGGGGGGGAAATCAGCCCCAGCATTTT. This encodes CASSRDRGGNQPQHF.

As concerns this clone: The same CDR3 arises from other DNA sequences in this sample as well. The J gene is TRBJ1-2, the V gene TRBV9; 8 bases line up with TRBD1. CDR1 and CDR2 (germline): SGDLS, YYNGEE. The CDR3 covers 15 residues. The J segment lost 3 bases and the V segment lost 0 bases, leaving 4 bases of the junction unmatched. CDR3: CASSVAPTGDYGYTF. The CDR3 DNA reads as TGTGCCAGCAGCGTAGCTCCGACAGGGGACTATGGCTACACCTTC. Full variable domain (outside the CDR3, taken from reference TRBV9 and TRBJ1-2): DSGVTQTPKHLITATGQRVTLRCSPRSGDLSVYWYQQSLDQGLQFLIQYYNGEERAKGNILERFSAQQFPDLHSELNLSSLELGDSALYFCASSVAPTGDYGYTFGSGTRLTVV.